This T cell receptor (beta chain) was recorded in a study of T cell clones after liver transplantation. Study in general: Until 12-24 months post-transplant, subjects got standard immunosuppression and no induction. Tolerance: complete withdrawal held at least one year, liver enzymes staying within twice normal.

Germline CDR1 reads SGHDT; CDR2 reads YYEEEE. V shed 4 bases and J 2 bases; nucleotides not matched to a gene: 9. The CDR3 is made up of 17 amino acids. Data came from immunoSEQ multiplex PCR; TCRdb stores just in-frame clones and leaves some out. The data contain about 20,000 clones, approximately 84% of them singletons. The TCR comes from a human patient who received a liver transplant. Some T cells may be the graft donor's. The material was CD8+ T cells from blood, obtained around 52 months after liver transplant. V gene TRBV5-6 combines with J gene TRBJ2-4; 10 positions match TRBD1. DNA for the CDR3: TGTGCCAGCAGCGTCCTGACAGGGGGCGCAACCAAAAACATTCAGTACTTC. Translated: CASSVLTGGATKNIQYF.